These T cell receptor beta chains were read from a single sample in a study of control samples from healthy donors and cancer patients. Sequencing was performed with immunoSEQ multiplex PCR; in TCRdb, only in-frame clones are kept and a portion is missing. The sample includes roughly 95,000 clones, just over 90% of them seen just once. The sample consisted of blood. These receptor sequences come from a woman in her 30s in good health. Each CDR3 is given with its conserved first and last residue. The order of the fields is J gene, clone size, D gene, V gene, CDR3 DNA, CDR3 protein. A D gene is named only where the DNA matches it firmly. The size field is filled for only some rows; it gives once, few, many or a size class.

>TRBJ2-2|NA|NA|TRBV2
TGTGCCAGCAGTGATGAACCCGGGGAGCTGTTTTTT
CASSDEPGELFF
>TRBJ1-3|few|NA|TRBV6-5
TGTGCCAGCAGTCGACAGTCCCTTACTGGAAACACCATATATTTT
CASSRQSLTGNTIYF
>TRBJ2-1|once|NA|TRBV2
TGTGCCAGCAGCGCAGGGCTCAATGAGCAGTTCTTC
CASSAGLNEQFF
>TRBJ2-3|NA|NA|TRBV12-3/TRBV12-4
TGTGCCAGCAGTTTATCAGGGAGGCAGTATTTT
CASSLSGRQYF
>TRBJ2-1|once|TRBD2|TRBV3-1/TRBV3-2
TGTGCCAGCAGCCAGGGAGGACTAGCCCTAGGGGGCTCCTACAATGAGCAGTTCTTC
CASSQGGLALGGSYNEQFF
>TRBJ2-7|NA|TRBD1|TRBV5-1
TGCGCCAGCAGCCCCGGACAGGGAAAGGTCTACGAGCAGTACTTC
CASSPGQGKVYEQYF
>TRBJ2-7|NA|NA|TRBV5-1
TGCGCCAGCAGCATTAATTCCTACGAGCAGTACTTC
CASSINSYEQYF
>TRBJ2-7|few|TRBD2|TRBV6-1
TGTGCCAGCAGTGAACTAGCGGGATTTGCCAGGAGCTCCTACGAGCAGTACTTC
CASSELAGFARSSYEQYF
>TRBJ2-5|NA|TRBD2|TRBV6-5
TGTGCCAGCAGCCGGACTAGCGGGAGGTCTGAGACCCAGTACTTC
CASSRTSGRSETQYF
>TRBJ2-5|NA|TRBD2|TRBV12-5
TGTGCTAGTGGTTTGCCCTCGAGGGAGGAGCGGGACGGGACCCAGTACTTC
CASGLPSREERDGTQYF
>TRBJ2-7|NA|TRBD1|TRBV10-3
TGTGCCATCGGTTCGGGACAGGGGGCGGGCGAGCAGTACTTC
CAIGSGQGAGEQYF
>TRBJ2-7|few|TRBD2|TRBV5-4
TGTGCCAGCAGCGGGGCGCTAGCGGGGTACGAGCAGTACTTC
CASSGALAGYEQYF
>TRBJ1-5|once|NA|TRBV6-1
TGTGCCAGCAGTGAAAGGGCCACCCATCAGCCCCAGCATTTT
CASSERATHQPQHF
>TRBJ2-5|once|NA|TRBV4-2
TGTGCCAGCAGCCAAGATGGGTCACGGGAGACCCAGTACTTC
CASSQDGSRETQYF
>TRBJ2-1|NA|NA|TRBV5-1
TGCGCCAGCAGCCCCCAGGCGGGGCTAAATGAGCAGTTCTTC
CASSPQAGLNEQFF
>TRBJ2-1|NA|NA|TRBV4-1
TGCGCCAGCAGCCAGGGAGGAGATACGGGCTACAATGAGCAGTTCTTC
CASSQGGDTGYNEQFF
>TRBJ1-5|once|NA|TRBV5-1
TGCGCCAGCAGCTTGGTTTATTGGAGAAGAATCAATCAGCCCCAGCATTTT
CASSLVYWRRINQPQHF
>TRBJ1-3|NA|NA|TRBV7-9
TGTGCCAGCAGCCTAGGGGCCTTTAACTCTGGAAACACCATATATTTT
CASSLGAFNSGNTIYF
>TRBJ1-5|NA|TRBD1|TRBV6-5
TGTGCCAGCTCGACAGGGACGGGCAATCAGCCCCAGCATTTT
CASSTGTGNQPQHF
>TRBJ2-7|once|NA|TRBV7-9
TGTGCCAGCAGTTGGACCGTCTACGAGCAGTACTTC
CASSWTVYEQYF
>TRBJ2-2|NA|TRBD2|TRBV12-5
TGTGCTAGTGGTTTGGTACTAAGGTCTAGCGGAACCGGGGAGCTGTTTTTT
CASGLVLRSSGTGELFF
>TRBJ2-2|NA|NA|TRBV6-4
TGTGCCAGCAGTGACAGGGCCCTCACCGGGGAGCTGTTTTTT
CASSDRALTGELFF
>TRBJ2-7|NA|NA|TRBV10-1
TGCGCCAGCAGCCAAACAGGGGAGCAGTACTTC
CASSQTGEQYF
>TRBJ1-6|NA|TRBD1|TRBV25-1
TGTGCCAGTGGGGACAGTCATTCACCCCTCCACTTT
CASGDSHSPLHF
>TRBJ2-5|NA|NA|TRBV7-8
TGTGCCAGCAGCCCCCGGAGGAGCGGGCCGTTACAAGAGACCCAGTACTTC
CASSPRRSGPLQETQYF
>TRBJ2-1|NA|NA|TRBV11-3
TGTGCCAGCAGCTCCGGACTAGAGCAGTTCTTC
CASSSGLEQFF
>TRBJ1-4|NA|NA|TRBV3-1/TRBV3-2
TGTGCCAGCAGCCCGGGGGAAAAACTGTTTTTT
CASSPGEKLFF
>TRBJ1-6|NA|TRBD1|TRBV19
TGTGCCAGTAGTCCGAGACAGGGTTGGGGTTCACCCCTCCACTTT
CASSPRQGWGSPLHF
>TRBJ1-2|NA|TRBD1|TRBV6-6
TGTGCCAGCACAAGGGGGCAGGGGAACTATGGCTACACCTTC
CASTRGQGNYGYTF
>TRBJ2-2|NA|NA|TRBV19
TGTGCCAGTAGTTACCGACGACGGGGGAACACCGGGGAGCTGTTTTTT
CASSYRRRGNTGELFF
>TRBJ2-3|NA|NA|TRBV13
TGTGCCAGCAGCCTCGCCCTGGCCTTCACAGATACGCAGTATTTT
CASSLALAFTDTQYF
>TRBJ1-1|NA|TRBD1|TRBV5-1
TGCGCCAGCAGCTTGGTCGCCAGGGGGGGCACTGAAGCTTTCTTT
CASSLVARGGTEAFF
>TRBJ2-5|once|TRBD2|TRBV7-9
TGTGCCAGCAGCTTACAAGCGAGCGGGAAGGAGACCCAGTACTTC
CASSLQASGKETQYF
>TRBJ1-5|once|TRBD1|TRBV5-1
TGCGCCAGCAGCGTGACAGGGGGTGGCAATCAGCCCCAGCATTTT
CASSVTGGGNQPQHF
>TRBJ1-1|NA|TRBD1|TRBV4-1
TGCGCCAGCAGCCAAGCCAGAACAGGGGAGGCTTTCTTT
CASSQARTGEAFF
>TRBJ1-2|once|NA|TRBV2
TGTGCCAGCACAGACAGGTTCTATGGCTACACCTTC
CASTDRFYGYTF
>TRBJ2-3|NA|NA|TRBV29-1
TGCAGCGTTGATTTCCGGGGAAGAGTTGATACGCAGTATTTT
CSVDFRGRVDTQYF
>TRBJ1-6|NA|NA|TRBV18
TGTGCCAGCTCACCAAGGCCCCAGGATAATTCACCCCTCCACTTT
CASSPRPQDNSPLHF
>TRBJ1-1|NA|NA|TRBV7-9
TGTGCCAGCAGCTTAGAGGGGGGAACTGAAGCTTTCTTT
CASSLEGGTEAFF
>TRBJ1-1|NA|TRBD1|TRBV19
TGTGCCAGTAGTACAGACAGGGACACTGAAGCTTTCTTT
CASSTDRDTEAFF
>TRBJ2-1|NA|NA|TRBV2
TGTGCCAGCAGTGAAGCGCTATGGCGGGCCCGGTTCTTC
CASSEALWRARFF
>TRBJ2-1|NA|NA|TRBV3-1/TRBV3-2
TGTGCCAGCAGCCGGCAGCCTCGTGAGCAGTTCTTC
CASSRQPREQFF
>TRBJ2-7|NA|NA|TRBV10-3
TGTGCCATCAGTGAGTCTCGGGGTGGGGGCGCCGAGCAGTACTTC
CAISESRGGGAEQYF
>TRBJ1-1|NA|NA|TRBV6-5
TGTGCCAGCATCGGGGGTCCGAACACTGAAGCTTTCTTT
CASIGGPNTEAFF
>TRBJ2-5|NA|NA|TRBV6-5
TGTGCCAGCAGTTACAGTTCCGGGGGGCCCCAGTACTTC
CASSYSSGGPQYF
>TRBJ2-5|NA|TRBD2|TRBV29-1
TGCAGCGTTCCCGGGACTAGCGAGGCGGAGACCCAGTACTTC
CSVPGTSEAETQYF
>TRBJ2-1|NA|NA|TRBV5-1
TGCGCCAGCAGCTTGGTGTCGGGGCAGGGCTTGCATGAGCAGTTCTTC
CASSLVSGQGLHEQFF
>TRBJ2-3|NA|NA|TRBV14
TGTGCCAGCAGCCAGAGCGGAATTAGCACAGATACGCAGTATTTT
CASSQSGISTDTQYF